These T cell receptor beta chains were read from a single sample in a study of human T cells and chemical hapten exposure. TCRdb re-called the RACE reads through MiXCR, storing one row per CDR3 protein. The sample comprises roughly 380,000 distinct CDR3 sequences, roughly 5.3% of which are singletons, and around 2.6% rests with the top ten. This specimen was whole blood, taken in connection with sensitization to the hapten diphenylcyclopropenone (DPC). The source is a woman aged 45-60 years with alopecia areata. Some clones in this sample may be carry-over from other donors' samples. Each CDR3 is given with its conserved first and last residue. A D gene is named only where the DNA matches it firmly.

D gene | V gene | CDR3 protein
- | TRBV27 | CASSFLFSDTQYF
- | TRBV28 | CASAFSGANVLTF
- | TRBV11-3 | CASSPGPTNTEAFF
- | TRBV2 | CASSEGERGQNTGELFF
- | TRBV24-1 | CATSDYGTEAFF
- | TRBV7-2 | CASSLGAVVSTDTQYF
- | TRBV29-1 | CSAGATGEGIYGYTF
- | TRBV28 | CASSLTALNEKLFF
TRBD1 | TRBV19 | CASRTGVGTDTQYF
- | TRBV27 | CASSYPSSGRGEQYF
- | TRBV29-1 | CSVVSEENTGELFF
- | TRBV6-5 | CASSASAGYEQYF
TRBD1 | TRBV27 | CASSLGRGNDEQFF
TRBD1 | TRBV5-1 | CASSLEGTEETQYF
- | TRBV6-5 | CASSPRKGTEAFF
TRBD2 | TRBV29-1 | CSVVSGSSYEQYF
- | TRBV6-5 | CASSPGETHEQYF
TRBD2 | TRBV3-1 | CASRSGLAGLHQETQYF
- | TRBV7-9 | CATTGPPDYEQYF
- | TRBV19 | CASSIGLKNIQYF
- | TRBV6-2/TRBV6-3 | CASSYWPTSSYEQYF
TRBD1 | TRBV20-1 | CSARDRGRSEQYF
- | TRBV12-3/TRBV12-4 | CASSPQEGTPDTQYF
- | TRBV5-1 | CASSPAGTGYNEQFF
- | TRBV30 | CAWSSPSYEQYF
TRBD1 | TRBV20-1 | CSARGSGGQAGELFF
TRBD2 | TRBV24-1 | CATSETSGRNNEQFF
- | TRBV28 | CASTIGGNNQPQHF
- | TRBV28 | CASSPPTTMNTEAFF
- | TRBV27 | CASSLITAGTRKETQYF
TRBD1 | TRBV28 | CASSPHRGVYADTQYF
TRBD2 | TRBV4-3 | CASSQDRASGYNEQFF
- | TRBV29-1 | CSVEYLQAQYF
- | TRBV10-2 | CASSVSENTEAFF
TRBD1 | TRBV5-4 | CASSLGGGDYGYTF
TRBD2 | TRBV3-1 | CASSPGTSPGDEQFF
- | TRBV12-3/TRBV12-4 | CASSSIGGGETQYF
TRBD2 | TRBV10-3 | CAIASGSYEQYF
TRBD2 | TRBV5-1 | CASSGGLAGADTQYF